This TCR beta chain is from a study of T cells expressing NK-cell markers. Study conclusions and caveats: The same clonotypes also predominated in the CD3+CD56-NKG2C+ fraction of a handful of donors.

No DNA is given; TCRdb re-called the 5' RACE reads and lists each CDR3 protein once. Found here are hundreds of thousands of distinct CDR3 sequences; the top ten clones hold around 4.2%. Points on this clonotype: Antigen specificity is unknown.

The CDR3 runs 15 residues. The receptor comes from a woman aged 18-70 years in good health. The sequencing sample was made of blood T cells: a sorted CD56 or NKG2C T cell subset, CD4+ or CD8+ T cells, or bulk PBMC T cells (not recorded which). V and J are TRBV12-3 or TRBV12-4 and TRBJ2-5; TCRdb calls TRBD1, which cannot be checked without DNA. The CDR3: CASSSGTGAEETQYF.